The 5 T cell receptor beta chains listed next were all sequenced from one sample in a study of CD8 T cells in ankylosing spondylitis (dated by TCRdb to 2016 to 2017). Libraries came from 5' RACE. The listed sequencing device is Illumina HiSeq 2500. The public sequencing data were trimmed at Q25 with fastp and processed into clonotypes with MiXCR by TCRdb, which kept only in-frame beta chains. Rows matching on CDR3 protein sequence are summarized as one entry with the most common DNA and genes. This sample holds around 150,000 distinct CDR3 sequences; 11% were observed only once. Clones ranked in the top ten supply about 4% of the sample. The sequencing sample was made of blood, either unsorted or a sorted T cell fraction (not recorded which). These receptors originate from a female donor with ankylosing spondylitis or in good health (not recorded which).

The J gene is TRBJ2-5, the V gene TRBV18, with 8 bases aligning to TRBD1. Trimming removed 6 bases from V and 4 bases from J; junction bases left unmatched: 10. This CDR3 has 15 residues. The germline gives CDR1 KGHSH, CDR2 LQKENI. CDR3 sequence: CASSCDRGKRETQYF. The DNA of the CDR3 is TGTGCCAGCTCTTGCGACAGGGGCAAAAGAGAGACCCAGTACTTC.

This clonotype was counted ten times or more. The rearrangement uses TRBV10-3 and TRBJ2-7, with D possibly matching TRBD2 (5 bases). This CDR3 contains 15 residues. V lost 2 bases and J lost 0, with 11 bases in between. Germline V CDR1 and CDR2: ENHRY, SYGVKD. CDR3 sequence: CAISEASPISYEQYF. The CDR3 DNA follows: TGTGCCATCAGTGAGGCTAGCCCCATCTCCTACGAGCAGTACTTC.

At least ten counts were recorded for this clonotype. J is TRBJ1-4 and V is TRBV15, with D tentatively TRBD1 (6 bases). Germline V CDR1 and CDR2: LNHNV, YYDKDF (reference sequence). Trimming removed 5 bases at V and 6 bases at J, with 13 bases between. The CDR3 is made up of 14 amino acids. The CDR3 sequence is CATSDGTLHEKLFF. The CDR3 DNA sequence: TGTGCCACCAGCGACGGGACACTTCATGAAAAACTGTTTTTT.

The table lists this clonotype with many counts. The J gene is TRBJ2-2, the V gene TRBV27, with a weak D call TRBD2 (6 bases). Germline loops: CDR1 MNHEY, CDR2 SMNVEV (reference sequence). The germline V and J ends were trimmed by 5 bases and 6 bases, with 10 bases remaining between them. This CDR3 comprises 13 residues. The CDR3 sequence: CASSPRDSGELFF. DNA of the CDR3: TGTGCCAGCAGTCCTCGGGACTCCGGGGAGCTGTTTTTT.

The sample holds many counts of this clonotype. This rearrangement joins TRBV12-5 to TRBJ2-1, with 12 positions matching TRBD2. V lost 3 bases, J lost 8 bases, and 11 bases stayed unmatched. In germline, CDR1 is LGHNT, CDR2 FRNRAP. The CDR3 runs 17 residues. CDR3 residues: CASGFAWTSGAWDEQFF. The CDR3, as DNA: TGTGCTAGTGGTTTCGCCTGGACTAGCGGGGCATGGGATGAGCAGTTCTTC.